This TCR beta chain was profiled in a study of blood T cell repertoires in COVID-19. About the study: Whether acute or convalescent, the COVID-19 samples came from the United States, Italy and Spain. T cells, B-cell-depleted T cells, or PBMCs supplied cDNA or gDNA.

The CDR3 is 14 amino acids. V was clipped by 2 bases and J by 6 bases; unmatched bases: 6. Germline V lookup: CDR1 GTSNPN, CDR2 SVGIG (reference sequence). In the original processing: Reference gene primer amplification yielded estimated nucleated cell counts. The protocol was immunoSEQ multiplex PCR, while the TCRdb copy is restricted to in-frame clones and leaves out a portion. From that table come the V and J calls and clone size; the DNA was used to work out D and trimming. The sample has some 250,000 clones; 82% are singletons. This clone was counted once. This chain connects TRBV30 to TRBJ2-1; TRBD2 matches at 8 bases. Sequences were obtained from peripheral blood. This clonotype was sampled from a young woman with acute or convalescent COVID-19. In DNA form, the CDR3 reads TGTGCCTGGAGTTATGGACTAGCAGGCAATGAGCAGTTCTTC. Amino acids: CAWSYGLAGNEQFF.